The source of this T cell receptor beta chain is a study of response to subunit inactivated influenza vaccine. TCRdb recomputed calls from the RT-PCR reads with MiXCR, one row per CDR3 protein. In the table there are under 850,000 distinct CDR3 sequences, about a fifth of which are singletons. Study-level points and caveats: Every seasonal influenza vaccination brings in few new T cells, the authors suggested.

Germline V lookup: CDR1 LGHDT, CDR2 YNNKEL (reference sequence). The CDR3 runs to 14 residues. Between the trimmed V and J ends, which lost 1 base and 8 bases, there was a span of 14 bases. This clonotype has more than one count but fewer than ten. The antigen remains unidentified. Sequencing was performed on PBMCs from blood, taken roughly 5 days after vaccination. The receptor was derived from a middle-aged man who received an inactivated influenza vaccine. The J gene is TRBJ1-2, the V gene TRBV3-1, with TRBD1 as a possible D gene (5 bases). The DNA for the CDR3 is TGTGCCAGCAGCCAAGTAATAGGGGCGAGAGGCTACACCTTC. Translating gives CASSQVIGARGYTF. Drawing the rest from reference TRBV3-1 and TRBJ1-2, the complete variable domain is DTAVSQTPKYLVTQMGNDKSIKCEQNLGHDTMYWYKQDSKKFLKIMFSYNNKELIINETVPNRFSPKSPDKAHLNLHINSLELGDSAVYFCASSQVIGARGYTFGSGTRLTVV.